This entry lists 5 T cell receptor beta chains sequenced from one sample in a study of CD8 T cells in ankylosing spondylitis. Study outcomes and limitations: Seemingly distinctive of ankylosing spondylitis blood was a TCR beta motif formed by eight highly homologous variants.

The antigens for these receptors are not known. MiXCR, applied by TCRdb to the 5' RACE reads, yields one record per CDR3 protein. The sample holds around 490,000 distinct CDR3 sequences; approximately 5% are singletons and the top ten take roughly 3.5%. The sequenced sample consisted of blood, either unsorted or a sorted T cell fraction (not recorded which). The receptors stem from a male donor with ankylosing spondylitis.

This clonotype was counted many times. The chain recombines TRBV7-2 with TRBJ2-1; perhaps TRBD2 as D (5 bases). CDR3 length equals 15 residues. Germline V gives CDR1 SGHTA, CDR2 FQGNSA. Trimming stripped 6 bases from V and 0 bases from J, with 12 bases between. CDR3 sequence reads: CASSSVKSSYNEQFF. In nucleotides, the CDR3 is TGTGCCAGCAGTAGCGTCAAAAGCTCCTACAATGAGCAGTTCTTC.

Ten or more counts support this clonotype. The rearrangement joins TRBV4-2 to TRBJ2-7, with D hard to call. Germline values: CDR1 LGHNA, CDR2 YNFKEQ. Trimming shortened V by 1 base and J by 3 bases, and 10 bases separated the two germline ends. This CDR3 is built from 14 residues. The CDR3 protein is CASSQGTRFYEQYF. The CDR3 DNA reads TGTGCCAGCAGCCAAGGGACCAGGTTCTACGAGCAGTACTTC.

In this sample, this clonotype turned up many times. The V and J genes are TRBV7-9 and TRBJ1-1; D unresolved. Germline CDR1 reads SEHNR; CDR2 reads FQNEAQ (reference sequence). V shed 1 base and J shed 10 bases, with 10 bases lying between them. The CDR3 is made up of 12 amino acids. The CDR3 spells CASSLGGEGAFF. Written as DNA, the CDR3 is TGTGCCAGCAGCTTAGGCGGGGAAGGAGCTTTCTTT.

In its sample, this clonotype was seen many times. The junction departs from the called germline gene at one end, perhaps through a read error. The chain has TRBV6-5 and TRBJ1-4, with TRBD1 identical over 7 bases. Germline V gives CDR1 MNHEY, CDR2 SVGAGI. The CDR3 loop spans 15 amino acids. The CDR3 loop is CASSYLQGMREKLFF. The CDR3 DNA follows: TGTGCCAGCAGCTACTTACAGGGGATGAGGGAAAAACTGTTTTTT.

This clonotype was observed at least ten times. The chain joins TRBV7-2 to TRBJ1-1; D not resolved. V dropped 1 base and J dropped 1 base, with 7 bases sitting between them. The CDR3 loop spans 14 amino acids. Germline CDR1 is SGHTA and CDR2 is FQGNSA. The CDR3 nucleotides read TGTGCCAGCAGCTTAGTTGCGGCGAACACTGAAGCTTTCTTT. Amino acids: CASSLVAANTEAFF.